Here is one T cell receptor (beta chain) with its context. The data were taken from a study of radiotherapy plus CTLA-4 blockade in lung cancer. The protocol was immunoSEQ multiplex PCR, while the TCRdb copy is restricted to in-frame clones and leaves out a portion. The sample records tens of thousands of clones, 78% being singletons. The material sequenced was peripheral blood, taken from a patient treated with radiotherapy plus ipilimumab. The clonotype comes from a human donor with non-small cell lung cancer who had a complete response to radiotherapy plus ipilimumab.

The CDR3, as DNA: TGCAGCGTTCAAACGGGGGGAAGGAATGAAAAACTGTTTTTT. It translates to CSVQTGGRNEKLFF. This chain joins TRBV29-1 and TRBJ1-4, with D possibly matching TRBD1 (5 bases). CDR1 and CDR2 (germline): SQVTM, ANQGSEA. Trimming removed 5 bases at V and 5 bases at J, with 15 bases between. The CDR3 extends over 14 amino acids.